Each of the 20 T cell receptor beta chains below was sequenced from the same sample in a study of early T cells in non-severe SARS-CoV-2 infection. TCRdb re-called the 5' RACE reads with MiXCR, one entry per CDR3 protein. The table includes fewer than 85,000 distinct CDR3 sequences, 11% detected once. The sequences come from whole blood, collected at baseline. These receptors were collected from an adult who was a healthcare worker with PCR-confirmed SARS-CoV-2 infection or an uninfected control (not recorded which).

The genes are TRBV7-9 and TRBJ2-1, with D possibly called TRBD1 or TRBD2 (6 bases each). Trimming cost V 2 bases and J 8 bases, with 10 bases left between them. The CDR3 is made up of 13 amino acids. Germline loops: CDR1 SEHNR, CDR2 FQNEAQ (reference sequence). CDR3 protein: CASSLRGRDEQFF. The CDR3 DNA follows: TGTGCCAGCAGCTTACGGGGGCGGGATGAGCAGTTCTTC.

This clonotype has ten or more counts. The CDR3 region is CASSLERGNEYEQYF. The CDR3 coding sequence is TGTGCCAGCAGCTTAGAACGGGGGAATGAGTACGAGCAGTACTTC. The chain uses TRBV7-6 and TRBJ2-7; D is perhaps TRBD2 (6 bases). The CDR3 runs to 15 residues. Trimming pared 1 base from V and 4 bases from J, leaving 14 bases between. Germline values: CDR1 SGHVS, CDR2 FNYEAQ.

This clonotype was picked up many times. This chain links TRBV18 with TRBJ1-6; perhaps TRBD1 as D (5 bases). V lost 3 bases and J 7 bases, leaving 22 bases between the germline ends. CDR1 is KGHSH and CDR2 is LQKENI in the germline V gene. This CDR3 spans 18 amino acids. CDR3 region: CASSPAPRSTARNSPLHF. As DNA, the CDR3 is TGTGCCAGCTCACCGGCGCCTCGATCGACAGCTAGGAATTCACCCCTCCACTTT.

This clonotype was seen a handful of times. The chain combines TRBV20-1 with TRBJ2-7, with TRBD2 identical over 12 bases. V lost 3 bases, J lost 0 bases, and 6 bases stayed unmatched. Per the germline V gene, CDR1 is DFQATT and CDR2 is SNEGSKA (reference sequence). This CDR3 has 16 amino acids. CDR3 protein: CSASGTSGSSSYEQYF. The CDR3 bases are TGCAGTGCTAGTGGGACTAGCGGGTCCAGCTCCTACGAGCAGTACTTC.

This clonotype was found a few times. The chain carries TRBV24-1 and TRBJ2-3; 10 bases fit TRBD2. CDR3 size: 15 residues. From germline, CDR1 is KGHDR and CDR2 SFDVKD. V gave up 3 bases and J gave up 7 bases; unmatched junction bases: 6. CDR3 loop: CATSDPTSGVNTQYF. The CDR3 DNA follows: TGTGCCACCAGTGATCCTACTAGCGGGGTAAATACGCAGTATTTT.

This clonotype was seen more than once but under ten times. The gene calls are TRBV6-6 and TRBJ2-5; 10 bases map to TRBD2. The V and J ends lost 5 bases and 3 bases, in that order; junction bases with no gene match: 3. This CDR3 is 14 amino acids long. Germline assignment: CDR1 MNHNY and CDR2 SVGAGI (reference sequence). CDR3 DNA sequence: TGTGCCAGCAGTCTAGCGGGGGTCAAAGAGACCCAGTACTTC. Encoded protein: CASSLAGVKETQYF.

The chain carries TRBV12-5 and TRBJ2-5; maybe TRBD2 (6 bases). V shed 8 bases and J shed 4 bases, with 17 bases lying between them. Germline CDR1 is LGHNT and CDR2 is FRNRAP. The CDR3 is made up of 14 amino acids. CDR3 bases: TGTGCTAGTCTTCGGGCCGTCGGGGGAGAGACCCAGTACTTC. Amino acids: CASLRAVGGETQYF.

This chain joins TRBV29-1 and TRBJ2-3; weak D call: TRBD1 (6 bases). V was trimmed by 6 bases and J by 4 bases, leaving 23 bases between them. Germline V CDR1 and CDR2: SQVTM, ANQGSEA. The CDR3 runs 16 residues. DNA of the CDR3: TGCAGCGTCCGAGGTGGTTCAGGGACAAGTGCAGATACGCAGTATTTT. This encodes CSVRGGSGTSADTQYF.

The J gene is TRBJ2-3, the V gene TRBV11-3; no clear D gene. Deletions cut 3 bases from V and 2 bases from J, with 6 bases between. Germline CDR1 and CDR2: SGHNT and YENEEA. This CDR3 spans 13 amino acids. CDR3 sequence (DNA): TGTGCCAGCAGCTTTAGATTCACAGATACGCAGTATTTT. This gives the protein CASSFRFTDTQYF.

This chain links TRBV7-2 with TRBJ1-6, with D hard to call. The CDR3 covers 14 residues. The ends were cut back, 3 bases at V and 5 bases at J, with 8 bases in the middle. Germline V gene sequence: CDR1 SGHTA, CDR2 FQGNSA. As DNA, the CDR3 is TGTGCCAGCAGCTTTGTGATCGATAATTCACCCCTCCACTTT. Translated, it gives CASSFVIDNSPLHF.

The chain combines TRBV12-3 or TRBV12-4 with TRBJ2-1, with 10 bases matching TRBD2. This CDR3 has 17 residues. The J segment lost 2 bases and the V segment lost 0 bases, leaving 4 bases of the junction unmatched. CDR3 bases: TGTGCCAGCAGTTTAGCTAGCGGGGGGCTTCCCTACAATGAGCAGTTCTTC. This gives the protein CASSLASGGLPYNEQFF.

This clonotype was detected only once. This chain links TRBV16 with TRBJ1-6; no definite D call. The CDR3 is 16 amino acids. CDR1 KGHSY and CDR2 FQNENV come from the germline V gene. With 0 bases removed from V and 9 bases from J, the gap between germline ends came to 15 bases. Written as DNA, the CDR3 is TGTGCCAGCAGCCAATCGCCCGGATATTTGACTTCACCCCTCCACTTT. Translating gives CASSQSPGYLTSPLHF.

This clonotype was recorded at least ten times. This chain links TRBV7-2 with TRBJ2-3; D is uncertain. V lost 1 base and J 2 bases, leaving 7 bases between the germline ends. CDR3 length equals 14 residues. From germline, CDR1 is SGHTA and CDR2 FQGNSA. The CDR3 coding sequence is TGTGCCAGCAGCTTAGGGGTCCCCACAGATACGCAGTATTTT. This encodes CASSLGVPTDTQYF.

This clonotype was recorded many times. J is TRBJ2-1 and V is TRBV6-5; D perhaps matches TRBD2 (7 bases). Germline CDR1 reads MNHEY; CDR2 reads SVGAGI. V lost 6 bases to trimming and J lost 4 bases, with 22 bases between them. This CDR3 region has 17 residues. The chain's CDR3 is CASSKWSGGTPYNEQFF. Written as DNA, the CDR3 is TGTGCCAGCAGCAAATGGTCGGGGGGCACTCCGTACAATGAGCAGTTCTTC.

This clonotype showed up just a few times. V usage is TRBV29-1 and J usage is TRBJ2-6; the match to TRBD2 covers 8 bases. Trimming cost V 4 bases and J 4 bases; bases outside gene matches: 3. Germline V gene sequence: CDR1 SQVTM, CDR2 ANQGSEA. CDR3 length equals 14 residues. The CDR3 loop is CSVVAGTGANVLTF. In nucleotides, the CDR3 is TGCAGCGTTGTAGCGGGGACCGGGGCCAACGTCCTGACTTTC.

The chain has TRBV9 and TRBJ2-1; TRBD1 agrees at 8 bases. Germline CDR1 SGDLS, CDR2 YYNGEE. The CDR3 sequence is 13 residues long. The V segment lost 5 bases and the J segment 6 bases; nucleotides outside the gene matches: 4. The CDR3 sequence: CASSVTGGNEQFF. The CDR3, as DNA: TGTGCCAGCAGTGTAACAGGGGGCAATGAGCAGTTCTTC.

The V call is TRBV14, the J call TRBJ2-7; D might be TRBD2 (5 bases). This CDR3 is built from 16 residues. Germline V gives CDR1 SGHDN, CDR2 FVKESK. Trimming pared 1 base from V and 2 bases from J, leaving 15 bases between. Written as DNA, the CDR3 is TGTGCCAGCAGCCAAGGGCCTGGCTTCGGGACCTACGAGCAGTACTTC. This gives the protein CASSQGPGFGTYEQYF.

This clonotype occurred a few times. The J gene is TRBJ2-2, the V gene TRBV7-9, with 7 nucleotides matching TRBD1. Germline assignment: CDR1 SEHNR and CDR2 FQNEAQ (reference sequence). V was clipped by 5 bases and J by 7 bases; unmatched bases: 4. This CDR3 spans 13 amino acids. The CDR3: CASSLGQDGELFF. For the CDR3, the DNA is TGTGCCAGCAGCCTTGGACAGGACGGGGAGCTGTTTTTT.

This clonotype was observed many times. The chain combines TRBV27 with TRBJ2-7, with 7 bases matching TRBD1. The CDR3 contains 14 residues. The V and J ends lost 6 bases and 2 bases, in that order; junction bases with no gene match: 7. From germline, CDR1 is MNHEY and CDR2 SMNVEV (reference sequence). CDR3 in amino acids: CASRHRDSPYEQYF. CDR3 DNA: TGTGCCAGCAGACACCGGGACAGCCCCTACGAGCAGTACTTC.

This rearrangement joins TRBV20-1 to TRBJ2-2; D is perhaps TRBD1 (6 bases). Germline V gene data show CDR1 as DFQATT and CDR2 as SNEGSKA (reference sequence). The CDR3 length is 14 residues. V lost 0 bases and J 4 bases, leaving 9 bases between the germline ends. The CDR3 DNA reads as TGCAGTGCTAGAGACAGGGGAACCACCGGGGAGCTGTTTTTT. Amino acids: CSARDRGTTGELFF.